This entry lists 4 T cell receptor beta chains sequenced from one sample in a study of PD-L1 blockade in urothelial cancer. TCRdb's table, derived via immunoSEQ multiplex PCR, lists solely in-frame clones and lacks some. The sample lists around 110,000 clones; 80% to 95% were seen once. Indicated time point: peripheral blood 6 weeks after treatment start. The sample consisted of PBMCs, taken around atezolizumab (anti-PD-L1) treatment. These receptors all stem from a man aged 55 to 70 with urothelial cancer.

J is TRBJ2-1 and V is TRBV19; TRBD2 matches at 10 bases. CDR3 length equals 17 residues. CDR1 is LNHDA, CDR2 SQIVND, per germline (reference sequence). The V and J ends lost 3 bases and 1 base, in that order; junction bases with no gene match: 6. CDR3 sequence: CASSIWTSGPSYNEQFF. DNA of the CDR3: TGTGCCAGTAGTATTTGGACTAGCGGACCATCCTACAATGAGCAGTTCTTC. Combining the CDR3 with reference TRBV19 and TRBJ2-1 gives the whole variable domain DGGITQSPKYLFRKEGQNVTLSCEQNLNHDAMYWYRQDPGQGLRLIYYSQIVNDFQKGDIAEGYSVSREKKESFPLTVTSAQKNPTAFYLCASSIWTSGPSYNEQFFGPGTRLTVL.

V gene TRBV28 combines with J gene TRBJ2-7, with TRBD2 as a possible D gene (6 bases). Germline-derived CDR1 and CDR2 are MDHEN and SYDVKM. This CDR3 is built from 15 residues. Deletions cut 5 bases from V and 2 bases from J, with 16 bases between. DNA for the CDR3: TGTGCCAGCAGTCCACGGGACTTTTCCACCTACGAGCAGTACTTC. Amino acid sequence: CASSPRDFSTYEQYF.

The V gene is TRBV5-6, the J gene TRBJ2-5, with 7 bases that match TRBD1. With 4 bases clipped from V and 1 base from J, the junction kept 10 bases outside the gene matches. This CDR3 spans 16 amino acids. Germline lookup yields CDR1 SGHDT and CDR2 YYEEEE. CDR3 bases: TGTGCCAGCAGCCAGTACCGGGACAGCCTCCAAGAGACCCAGTACTTC. Encoded protein: CASSQYRDSLQETQYF. The full variable domain, its missing parts supplied by reference TRBV5-6 and TRBJ2-5, is DAGVTQSPTHLIKTRGQQVTLRCSPKSGHDTVSWYQQALGQGPQFIFQYYEEEERQRGNFPDRFSGHQFPNYSSELNVNALLLGDSALYLCASSQYRDSLQETQYFGPGTRLLVL.

This clone occurred a few times. V gene TRBV7-2 combines with J gene TRBJ2-5, with D possibly matching TRBD1 (7 bases). Germline CDR1 SGHTA, CDR2 FQGNSA. V was trimmed by 5 bases and J by 4 bases, leaving 11 bases between them. CDR3 length: 13 amino acids. The chain's CDR3 is CASSTQGGETQYF. CDR3 sequence (DNA): TGTGCCAGCAGCACGCAGGGGGGAGAGACCCAGTACTTC.